This is a list of T cell receptor beta chains from one sample in a study of cytomegalovirus exposure and HLA in healthy donors. Sequenced by immunoSEQ multiplex PCR; TCRdb stores in-frame clones only, minus some. The sample carries 120,000 or so clones, 66% recorded once. Sequenced: PBMCs. The receptors come from a man younger than 35 in good health and CMV-seronegative. Both conserved end residues are part of each CDR3. D genes are given only for firm matches. Some rows have no size entry. The others give once, few or many, or a class for an expanded clone.

J | size | V | D | CDR3 | DNA
TRBJ1-4 | . | TRBV9 | TRBD1 | CASSRDRGREKLFF | TGTGCCAGCAGCCGGGACAGGGGGAGAGAAAAACTGTTTTTT
TRBJ1-1 | . | TRBV4-1 | . | CASSQARVLYPLNTEAFF | TGCGCCAGCAGCCAAGCTCGGGTTCTCTATCCCCTGAACACTGAAGCTTTCTTT
TRBJ1-1 | . | TRBV5-6 | . | CASSLRSTGFWTEAFF | TGTGCCAGCAGCCTAAGATCTACAGGGTTCTGGACTGAAGCTTTCTTT
TRBJ2-7 | . | TRBV6-5 | . | CASSYSLHNSYEQYF | TGTGCCAGCAGTTACTCGTTGCATAACAGCTACGAGCAGTACTTC
TRBJ1-4 | . | TRBV9 | TRBD1 | CASSPGTGGSTNEKLFF | TGTGCCAGCAGCCCTGGGACAGGGGGTTCAACTAATGAAAAACTGTTTTTT
TRBJ1-5 | . | TRBV2 | . | CASRVRVGNQPQHF | TGTGCCAGCAGAGTCAGGGTTGGCAATCAGCCCCAGCATTTT
TRBJ2-7 | . | TRBV19 | TRBD1 | CASSIYGQGTYEQYF | TGTGCCAGTAGTATTTACGGACAGGGAACCTACGAGCAGTACTTC
TRBJ2-1 | . | TRBV2 | TRBD2 | CASSERMTSGGRHNEQFF | TGTGCCAGCAGTGAGAGGATGACTAGCGGGGGGCGTCACAATGAGCAGTTCTTC
TRBJ2-1 | . | TRBV9 | TRBD2 | CASSPNGGLGNEQFF | TGTGCCAGCAGCCCGAACGGGGGGTTAGGCAATGAGCAGTTCTTC
TRBJ2-7 | few | TRBV6-1 | . | CASSVIRSPEQYF | TGTGCCAGCAGTGTAATTCGGAGCCCCGAGCAGTACTTC
TRBJ2-7 | few | TRBV27 | . | CASRATRAPLDEQYF | TGTGCCAGCAGGGCTACTAGAGCTCCGTTGGACGAGCAGTACTTC
TRBJ1-4 | few | TRBV5-4 | . | CASSFPGATEKLFF | TGTGCCAGCAGCTTCCCAGGGGCCACTGAAAAACTGTTTTTT
TRBJ1-1 | . | TRBV2 | . | CASRLRGNTEAFF | TGTGCCAGCAGGCTCAGGGGAAACACTGAAGCTTTCTTT
TRBJ1-4 | . | TRBV27 | . | CASSNMNQGGEKLFF | TGTGCCAGCAGCAATATGAACCAGGGTGGTGAAAAACTGTTTTTT
TRBJ2-1 | once | TRBV7-9 | . | CASSFGLEGDEQFF | TGTGCCAGCAGCTTTGGACTAGAGGGGGATGAGCAGTTCTTC
TRBJ2-1 | . | TRBV6-5 | TRBD2 | CASSYGGTGLNNEQFF | TGTGCCAGCAGTTATGGAGGGACGGGACTAAACAATGAGCAGTTCTTC
TRBJ2-2 | . | TRBV2 | . | CARGRNTGELFF | TGTGCCAGGGGCAGAAACACCGGGGAGCTGTTTTTT
TRBJ2-7 | . | TRBV5-6 | TRBD2 | CASSFVGRAYEQYF | TGTGCCAGCAGCTTCGTCGGGAGGGCCTACGAGCAGTACTTC
TRBJ1-5 | . | TRBV7-2 | TRBD1 | CASSPRGQGADQPQHF | TGTGCCAGCAGCCCTCGCGGACAGGGGGCAGATCAGCCCCAGCATTTT
TRBJ2-1 | medium-sized | TRBV7-9 | . | CASSLIGSGSSYNEQFF | TGTGCCAGCAGCTTAATAGGTTCGGGGAGTTCCTACAATGAGCAGTTCTTC
TRBJ1-5 | . | TRBV28 | TRBD1 | CASRNRQGQADQPQHF | TGTGCCAGCAGAAACAGACAGGGGCAGGCGGATCAGCCCCAGCATTTT
TRBJ1-3 | . | TRBV21-1 | . | CATAGTGDSGNTIYF | TGTGCCACTGCCGGGACAGGGGACTCTGGAAACACCATATATTTT
TRBJ2-5 | . | TRBV7-9 | TRBD1 | CASSLVKGALRQETQYF | TGTGCCAGCAGCTTAGTGAAGGGGGCGCTAAGGCAAGAGACCCAGTACTTC
TRBJ1-5 | once | TRBV27 | . | CASGAALGNQPQHF | TGTGCCAGCGGGGCCGCCCTGGGCAATCAGCCCCAGCATTTT
TRBJ1-4 | . | TRBV7-2 | TRBD1 | CASSFAQGAREKLFF | TGTGCCAGCAGCTTCGCACAGGGGGCGCGCGAAAAACTGTTTTTT
TRBJ1-2 | . | TRBV2 | . | CASRDQALFMRRNYGYTF | TGTGCCAGCAGAGACCAAGCCCTCTTCATGCGGAGAAACTATGGCTACACCTTC
TRBJ1-5 | few | TRBV6-1 | . | CASGAPNLESQPQHF | TGTGCCAGCGGCGCCCCTAACTTGGAGTCTCAGCCCCAGCATTTT
TRBJ1-3 | . | TRBV28 | . | CASTYSGNTIYF | TGTGCCAGCACCTACTCTGGAAACACCATATATTTT
TRBJ2-7 | few | TRBV2 | . | CASSEGRARNF | TGTGCCAGCAGTGAAGGGCGGGCTAGGAACTTC
TRBJ2-3 | few | TRBV28 | . | CASRGQAIDTQYF | TGTGCCAGCAGGGGGCAGGCTATAGATACGCAGTATTTT
TRBJ2-3 | . | TRBV10-3 | . | CAISEAVTDTQYF | TGTGCCATCAGTGAGGCAGTCACAGATACGCAGTATTTT
TRBJ2-5 | . | TRBV27 | . | CASSTRRGLQETQYF | TGTGCCAGCAGTACCAGGCGGGGGCTCCAAGAGACCCAGTACTTC
TRBJ1-3 | . | TRBV29-1 | TRBD1 | CSVGGTGENRNTIYF | TGCAGCGTTGGGGGGACAGGGGAAAATAGAAACACCATATATTTT
TRBJ2-7 | . | TRBV2 | TRBD2 | CASRTPSGSTYEQYF | TGTGCCAGCAGGACTCCTAGCGGCTCCACCTACGAGCAGTACTTC
TRBJ2-7 | few | TRBV5-6 | TRBD1 | CACSFRAGTGLSEQYF | TGTGCCTGCAGCTTCCGAGCCGGGACAGGGTTAAGCGAGCAGTACTTC
TRBJ2-7 | . | TRBV19 | TRBD1 | CASSRGQGRYEQYF | TGTGCCAGTAGTAGGGGACAGGGGAGGTACGAGCAGTACTTC
TRBJ2-7 | . | TRBV11-2 | . | CASRLAGPTVSEQYF | TGTGCCAGCAGACTGGCGGGACCGACCGTCAGCGAGCAGTACTTC
TRBJ2-2 | . | TRBV6-6 | TRBD2 | CASSQLAGVSGELFF | TGTGCCAGCAGCCAACTAGCGGGAGTTAGCGGGGAGCTGTTTTTT
TRBJ2-7 | . | TRBV7-9 | TRBD1 | CASSPRRTGLYEQYF | TGTGCCAGCAGCCCTAGACGGACAGGGCTCTACGAGCAGTACTTC
TRBJ2-7 | . | TRBV27 | . | CASSPEGGFGSYEQYF | TGTGCCAGCAGTCCCGAGGGGGGGTTCGGGTCCTACGAGCAGTACTTC
TRBJ1-2 | . | TRBV27 | . | CASSFEGSNYGYTF | TGTGCCAGCAGTTTCGAGGGAAGCAACTATGGCTACACCTTC
TRBJ2-1 | . | TRBV9 | . | CASSAGYNEQFF | TGTGCCAGCAGCGCGGGCTACAATGAGCAGTTCTTC
TRBJ1-4 | . | TRBV2 | TRBD1 | CASRSGTANNEKLFF | TGTGCCAGCAGATCCGGGACAGCGAACAATGAAAAACTGTTTTTT
TRBJ2-1 | . | TRBV9 | TRBD2 | CASSAGLAGGPYVGEQFF | TGTGCCAGCAGCGCGGGACTAGCGGGAGGGCCCTACGTGGGTGAGCAGTTCTTC
TRBJ1-2 | once | TRBV4-3 | . | CASSQSLRGGQNYGYTF | TGCGCCAGCAGCCAGAGCCTTCGGGGTGGGCAAAACTATGGCTACACCTTC
TRBJ2-5 | few | TRBV6-1 | . | CASSGHGTHQETQYF | TGTGCCAGCAGCGGACACGGGACTCATCAAGAGACCCAGTACTTC